The 19 T cell receptor beta chains below were found in one sample sequenced in a study of response to subunit inactivated influenza vaccine. TCRdb called the RT-PCR reads again in MiXCR, with one record for every CDR3 protein. The repertoire holds hundreds of thousands of distinct CDR3 sequences, with roughly 20% as singletons. The sample consisted of PBMCs from blood, taken more than 4 days after vaccination. These TCRs come from a man aged 45-65 years who received an inactivated influenza vaccine.

The V call is TRBV9, the J call TRBJ2-7; 8 bases are a match to TRBD2. Losses at the gene ends were 8 bases for V and 5 bases for J; bases not matched to a gene: 12. The CDR3 extends over 14 amino acids. CDR1 is SGDLS, CDR2 YYNGEE, per germline. The CDR3 here is CASAPPGGADEQYF. The CDR3 DNA follows: TGTGCCAGTGCTCCCCCGGGGGGGGCGGACGAGCAGTACTTC.

This chain uses TRBV20-1 with TRBJ2-1; no reliable D call. Germline-derived CDR1 and CDR2 are DFQATT and SNEGSKA (reference sequence). V shed 0 bases and J shed 4 bases, with 10 bases lying between them. The CDR3 totals 14 residues. The CDR3 loop is CSARDERRYNEQFF. The CDR3 coding sequence is TGCAGTGCTAGAGACGAGCGCCGATACAATGAGCAGTTCTTC.

This clonotype was detected only a few times. The chain is built from TRBV5-1 and TRBJ1-1; D remains unclear. This CDR3 is built from 13 residues. Germline V lookup: CDR1 SGHRS, CDR2 YFSETQ. Trimming shortened V by 8 bases and J by 1 base, and 12 bases separated the two germline ends. The CDR3 here is CASLGGQNTEAFF. Written as DNA, the CDR3 is TGCGCCAGTCTAGGCGGTCAGAACACTGAAGCTTTCTTT.

The rearrangement links TRBV12-3 or TRBV12-4 to TRBJ2-2; possible D gene TRBD1, 5 bases. V lost 4 bases and J lost 6, with 9 bases in between. The CDR3 contains 13 residues. CDR3 bases: TGTGCCAGCAGTTCTACAGGTCCCGGGGAGCTGTTTTTT. Translated: CASSSTGPGELFF.

This chain links TRBV20-1 with TRBJ1-2; D is possibly TRBD1 (6 bases). Trimming removed 5 bases from V and 8 bases from J, with 15 bases in between. CDR1 DFQATT and CDR2 SNEGSKA come from the germline V gene (reference sequence). The CDR3 length is 12 residues. The CDR3 spells CSARDILRGYTF. The CDR3 bases are TGCAGTGCTCGGGACATCTTAAGGGGCTACACCTTC.

This clonotype was recorded a few times. This chain connects TRBV6-6 to TRBJ2-7; TRBD1 aligns across 7 bases. V shed 6 bases, J shed 10 bases, and the junction held 12 bases outside the gene matches. In germline, CDR1 is MNHNY, CDR2 SVGAGI (reference sequence). The CDR3 extends over 13 amino acids. Written as DNA, the CDR3 is TGTGCCAGCAGGAGGAAACAGGGGCCAACCCAGTACTTC. This translates into CASRRKQGPTQYF.

In this sample, this clonotype turned up a few times. The junction differs from germline at one of its ends, possibly a read error. The chain joins TRBV6-4 to TRBJ1-4; tentatively, D is TRBD1 (6 bases). This CDR3 region has 19 residues. The germline V gene encodes CDR1 MRHNA and CDR2 SNTAGT. DNA for the CDR3: TGTGCCAGCAGTCACTCAGACAGGCGTCTCACCCCGCGGGGTGAAAAACTGTTTTTT. Its protein product is CASSHSDRRLTPRGEKLFF.

This clonotype was seen only a few times. This chain connects TRBV5-1 to TRBJ1-1; 7 positions match TRBD1. There are 15 residues in the CDR3. Trimming cost V 0 bases and J 4 bases; bases outside gene matches: 6. Germline CDR1 reads SGHRS; CDR2 reads YFSETQ. In nucleotides, the CDR3 is TGCGCCAGCAGCTTGGGTACGACAGGGAGCACTGAAGCTTTCTTT. Residues: CASSLGTTGSTEAFF.

This clonotype has ten or more counts. The chain links TRBV4-3 to TRBJ2-2, with no clear D. From germline, CDR1 is LGHNA and CDR2 YSLEER. This CDR3 has 14 residues. V shed 0 bases and J shed 1 base, with 3 bases lying between them. CDR3 sequence: CASSQEENTGELFF. In DNA form, the CDR3 reads TGCGCCAGCAGCCAAGAAGAGAACACCGGGGAGCTGTTTTTT.

The rearrangement links TRBV6-2 or TRBV6-3 to TRBJ2-7, with 8 bases fitting TRBD1. The CDR3 spans 21 residues. CDR1 and CDR2 from the germline V gene are MNHEY and SVGEGT. V was clipped by 3 bases and J by 3 bases; unmatched bases: 25. The CDR3 nucleotides are TGTGCCAGCAGTTATGACAGTCGGCGGACAGGGCCCCTCGGGGGAAGCTACGAGCAGTACTTC. It codes for CASSYDSRRTGPLGGSYEQYF.

This rearrangement joins TRBV18 to TRBJ2-1, with 9 bases that match TRBD2. This CDR3 has 17 amino acids. The germline gives CDR1 KGHSH, CDR2 LQKENI. Losses at the gene ends were 0 bases for V and 6 bases for J; bases not matched to a gene: 9. The CDR3 DNA follows: TGTGCCAGCTCACCACCGAACTCGAAGACTAGCGGCAATGAGCAGTTCTTC. Translation: CASSPPNSKTSGNEQFF.

This clonotype was recorded many times. This sequence joins TRBV7-8 and TRBJ1-2; D remains unclear. Germline V gene sequence: CDR1 SGHVS, CDR2 FQNEAQ. The CDR3 sequence is 14 residues long. The V end was cut by 5 bases, the J end by 2 bases, with 12 bases between. Here the CDR3 reads CASSPGRTNYGYTF. The CDR3 DNA is TGTGCCAGCAGCCCGGGGAGGACGAACTATGGCTACACCTTC. The full variable domain, its missing parts supplied by reference TRBV7-8 and TRBJ1-2, is GAGVSQSPRYKVAKRGQDVALRCDPISGHVSLFWYQQALGQGPEFLTYFQNEAQLDKSGLPSDRFFAERPEGSVSTLKIQRTQQEDSAVYLCASSPGRTNYGYTFGSGTRLTVV.

This clonotype was counted between two and nine times. V usage is TRBV4-1 and J usage is TRBJ1-1; D ambiguous. The V end lost 4 bases, the J end lost 0 bases, and 12 bases lay between the germline ends. The CDR3 runs 15 residues. Per the germline V gene, CDR1 is MGHRA and CDR2 is YSYEKL. DNA of the CDR3: TGCGCCAGCAGCCCACTCGGACGGCTGAACACTGAAGCTTTCTTT. This translates into CASSPLGRLNTEAFF.

CDR3 amino acids: CASSYHGATGELFF. The CDR3 region has the DNA TGTGCCAGCAGTTACCACGGGGCCACCGGGGAGCTGTTTTTT. The chain recombines TRBV6-5 with TRBJ2-2; D tentatively reads TRBD1 or TRBD2 (5 bases each). Germline values: CDR1 MNHEY, CDR2 SVGAGI. The V gene lost 2 bases and the J gene lost 4 bases, with 8 bases spanning the gap. The CDR3 runs 14 residues.

In this sample, this clonotype turned up a few times. The V call is TRBV18, the J call TRBJ2-7, with D uncertain. The CDR3 extends over 14 amino acids. V lost 3 bases, J lost 0 bases, and 9 bases lay in between. Germline values: CDR1 KGHSH, CDR2 LQKENI. The CDR3 bases are TGTGCCAGCTCACCCATCTTAAACTCCTACGAGCAGTACTTC. Protein: CASSPILNSYEQYF. The full variable domain, with the rest looked up from reference TRBV18 and TRBJ2-7, is NAGVMQNPRHLVRRRGQEARLRCSPMKGHSHVYWYRQLPEEGLKFMVYLQKENIIDESGMPKERFSAEFPKEGPSILRIQQVVRGDSAAYFCASSPILNSYEQYFGPGTRLTVT.

The chain carries TRBV20-1 and TRBJ2-2; TRBD2 aligns across 11 bases. CDR3 size: 17 residues. Germline trimming cut 0 bases from V and 2 bases from J; bases unmatched to any gene: 5. Germline CDR1 is DFQATT and CDR2 is SNEGSKA (reference sequence). CDR3 nucleotides: TGCAGTGCTAGAGATATACTAGCGGGAGCCAACACCGGGGAGCTGTTTTTT. Residues: CSARDILAGANTGELFF.

V and J are TRBV6-2 or TRBV6-3 and TRBJ2-2, with 7 nucleotides matching TRBD1. With V trimmed by 0 bases and J by 3 bases, 7 bases remained unmatched. Germline CDR1 reads MNHEY; CDR2 reads SVGEGT. This CDR3 contains 17 residues. In nucleotides, the CDR3 is TGTGCCAGCAGTTACTCGAAGGGACAGATTTACACCGGGGAGCTGTTTTTT. Protein: CASSYSKGQIYTGELFF.

This clonotype was observed many times. The V call is TRBV20-1, the J call TRBJ2-1; TRBD2 is a possible D gene (6 bases). The ends were cut back, 2 bases at V and 0 bases at J, with 8 bases in the middle. Germline CDR1 DFQATT, CDR2 SNEGSKA (reference sequence). The CDR3 runs to 14 residues. The CDR3 spells CSARFGSSYNEQFF. CDR3 DNA sequence: TGCAGTGCTAGATTCGGGAGCTCCTACAATGAGCAGTTCTTC.

This chain uses TRBV28 with TRBJ2-3; 9 bases are a match to TRBD1. The germline gives CDR1 MDHEN, CDR2 SYDVKM. The length of the CDR3 is 15 residues. The J segment lost 2 bases and the V segment lost 5 bases, leaving 5 bases of the junction unmatched. CDR3 DNA: TGTGCCAGCAGTCCAGGGACAGGGATCACAGATACGCAGTATTTT. This codes for CASSPGTGITDTQYF.